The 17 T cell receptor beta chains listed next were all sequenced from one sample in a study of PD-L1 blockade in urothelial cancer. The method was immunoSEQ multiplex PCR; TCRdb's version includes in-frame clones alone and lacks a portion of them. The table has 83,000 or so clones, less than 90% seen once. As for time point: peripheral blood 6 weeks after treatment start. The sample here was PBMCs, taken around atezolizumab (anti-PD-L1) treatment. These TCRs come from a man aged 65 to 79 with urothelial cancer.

CDR3 sequence: CASSSGLAGGEQFF. As DNA, the CDR3 is TGTGCCAGCAGCTCAGGACTAGCCGGGGGTGAGCAGTTCTTC. The rearrangement joins TRBV7-2 to TRBJ2-1; 8 bases align to TRBD2. J lost 9 bases, V lost 4 bases, and 8 bases had no gene match. The CDR3 is 14 amino acids. Germline values: CDR1 SGHTA, CDR2 FQGNSA.

The DNA of the CDR3 is TGTGCCAGCAGTTTTCTGGGGGGCCTTGCTAGCGGGGGCCGTAAGTATTTT. Its translation is CASSFLGGLASGGRKYF. The rearrangement links TRBV27 to TRBJ2-3; 10 bases map to TRBD2. The junction had 19 bases not matched to a gene; V was cut back by 3 bases and J by 13 bases. Looked up from germline, CDR1 is MNHEY and CDR2 is SMNVEV (reference sequence). This CDR3 comprises 17 residues.

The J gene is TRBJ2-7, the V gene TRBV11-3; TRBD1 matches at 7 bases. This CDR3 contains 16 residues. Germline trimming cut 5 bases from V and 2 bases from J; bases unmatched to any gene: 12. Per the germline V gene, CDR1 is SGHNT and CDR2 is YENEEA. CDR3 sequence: CASSPDAEGAAYEQYF. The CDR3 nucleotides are TGTGCCAGCAGCCCCGACGCTGAGGGGGCGGCCTACGAGCAGTACTTC.

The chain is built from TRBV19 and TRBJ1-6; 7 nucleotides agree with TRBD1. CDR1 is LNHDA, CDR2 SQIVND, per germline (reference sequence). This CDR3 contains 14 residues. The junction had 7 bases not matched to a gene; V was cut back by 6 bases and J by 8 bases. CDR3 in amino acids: CASRPTGTDSPLHF. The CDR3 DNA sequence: TGTGCCAGTAGACCGACAGGGACGGATTCACCCCTCCACTTT.

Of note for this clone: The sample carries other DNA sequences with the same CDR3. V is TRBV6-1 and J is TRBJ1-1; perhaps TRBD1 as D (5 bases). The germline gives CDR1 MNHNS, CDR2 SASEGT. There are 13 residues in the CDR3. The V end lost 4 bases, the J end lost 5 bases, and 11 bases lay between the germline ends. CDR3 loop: CASSGRGGTEAFF. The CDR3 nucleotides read TGTGCCAGCAGTGGCCGGGGGGGGACTGAAGCTTTCTTT.

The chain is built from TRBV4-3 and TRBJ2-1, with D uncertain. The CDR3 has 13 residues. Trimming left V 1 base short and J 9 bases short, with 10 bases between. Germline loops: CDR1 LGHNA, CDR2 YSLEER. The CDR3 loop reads CASSQGRGGEQFF. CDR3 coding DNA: TGCGCCAGCAGCCAAGGACGAGGCGGTGAGCAGTTCTTC.

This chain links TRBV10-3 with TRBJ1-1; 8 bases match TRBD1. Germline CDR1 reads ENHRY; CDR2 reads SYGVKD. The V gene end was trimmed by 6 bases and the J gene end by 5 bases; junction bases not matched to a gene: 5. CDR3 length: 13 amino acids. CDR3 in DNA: TGTGCCATCAGGACAGGGGAGTGGACTGAAGCTTTCTTT. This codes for CAIRTGEWTEAFF.

The CDR3 protein is CASSSPDADRWAWDEQFF. The DNA for the CDR3 is TGTGCCAGTAGTTCCCCCGACGCAGATAGATGGGCGTGGGATGAGCAGTTCTTC. V is TRBV19 and J is TRBJ2-1; D not resolved. CDR3 length: 18 amino acids. Germline V gives CDR1 LNHDA, CDR2 SQIVND (reference sequence). V was pared by 5 bases and J by 8 bases, with 28 bases between.

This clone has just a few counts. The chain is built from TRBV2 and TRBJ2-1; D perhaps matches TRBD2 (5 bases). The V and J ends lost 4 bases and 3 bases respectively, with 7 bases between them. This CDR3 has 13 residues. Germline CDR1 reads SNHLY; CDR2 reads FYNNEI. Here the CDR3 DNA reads TGTGCCAGCAGTGGGGAGAGCTACAATGAGCAGTTCTTC. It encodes CASSGESYNEQFF.

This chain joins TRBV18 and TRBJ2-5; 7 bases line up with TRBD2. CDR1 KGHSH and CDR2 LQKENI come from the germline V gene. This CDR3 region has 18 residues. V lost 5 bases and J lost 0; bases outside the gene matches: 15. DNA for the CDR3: TGTGCCAGCTCATCCTCCTCCGGACTAGTTAGCTACCAAGAGACCCAGTACTTC. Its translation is CASSSSSGLVSYQETQYF.

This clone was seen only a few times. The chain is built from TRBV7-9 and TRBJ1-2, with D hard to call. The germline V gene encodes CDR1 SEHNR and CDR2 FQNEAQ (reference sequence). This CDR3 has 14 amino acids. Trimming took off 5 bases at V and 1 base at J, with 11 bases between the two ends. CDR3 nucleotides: TGTGCCAGCAGCCTACTGGCGGGTAACTATGGCTACACCTTC. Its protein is CASSLLAGNYGYTF.

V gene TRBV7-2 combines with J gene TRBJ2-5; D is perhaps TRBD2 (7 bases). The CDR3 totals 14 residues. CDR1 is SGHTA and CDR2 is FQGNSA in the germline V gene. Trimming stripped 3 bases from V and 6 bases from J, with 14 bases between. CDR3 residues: CASSFGGAGKTQYF. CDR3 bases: TGTGCCAGCAGCTTTGGGGGGGCGGGAAAGACCCAGTACTTC.

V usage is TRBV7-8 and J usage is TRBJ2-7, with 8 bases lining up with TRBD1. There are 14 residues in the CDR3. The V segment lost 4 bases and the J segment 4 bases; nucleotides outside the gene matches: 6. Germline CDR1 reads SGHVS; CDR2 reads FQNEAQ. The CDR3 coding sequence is TGTGCCAGCAGCTCGAGACAGGGGAGGTACGAGCAGTACTTC. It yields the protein CASSSRQGRYEQYF.

CDR3 loop: CASSPPWSSYNEQFF. CDR3 nucleotide sequence: TGTGCCAGCTCACCGCCATGGAGCTCCTACAATGAGCAGTTCTTC. The J gene is TRBJ2-1, the V gene TRBV18; D gene uncertain. V was trimmed by 3 bases and J by 0 bases, leaving 9 bases between them. Germline CDR1 KGHSH, CDR2 LQKENI. The CDR3 loop spans 15 amino acids. The complete variable domain, with remaining parts taken from reference TRBV18 and TRBJ2-1, reads NAGVMQNPRHLVRRRGQEARLRCSPMKGHSHVYWYRQLPEEGLKFMVYLQKENIIDESGMPKERFSAEFPKEGPSILRIQQVVRGDSAAYFCASSPPWSSYNEQFFGPGTRLTVL.

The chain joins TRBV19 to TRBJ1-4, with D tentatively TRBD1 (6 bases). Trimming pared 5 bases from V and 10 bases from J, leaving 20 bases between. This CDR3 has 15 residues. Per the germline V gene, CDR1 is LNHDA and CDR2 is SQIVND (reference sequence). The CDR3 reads CASSEPGQALGKLFF. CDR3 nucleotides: TGTGCCAGTAGTGAGCCGGGACAAGCCTTAGGAAAACTGTTTTTT.

CDR3 DNA: TGTGCCAGCTCTCCTCAAACAGGGTACGAGCAGTACTTC. As protein: CASSPQTGYEQYF. The chain carries TRBV18 and TRBJ2-7, with D possibly TRBD1 on 6 matching bases. This CDR3 comprises 13 residues. The germline V gene encodes CDR1 KGHSH and CDR2 LQKENI. V lost 6 bases and J lost 4, with 13 bases in between.

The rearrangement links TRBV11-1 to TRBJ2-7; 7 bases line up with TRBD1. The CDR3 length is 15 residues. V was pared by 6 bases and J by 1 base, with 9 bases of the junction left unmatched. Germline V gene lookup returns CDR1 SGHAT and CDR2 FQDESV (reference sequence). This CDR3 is CASSYPGQASYEQYF. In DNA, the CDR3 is TGTGCCAGCAGTTATCCAGGACAGGCATCCTACGAGCAGTACTTC. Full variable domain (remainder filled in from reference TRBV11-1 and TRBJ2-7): EAEVAQSPRYKITEKSQAVAFWCDPISGHATLYWYRQILGQGPELLVQFQDESVVDDSQLPKDRFSAERLKGVDSTLKIQPAELGDSAMYLCASSYPGQASYEQYFGPGTRLTVT.